Following are 21 T cell receptor beta chains from one sample sequenced in a study of CD8 T cells in ankylosing spondylitis. General study results and limits: Blood of patients with ankylosing spondylitis appeared to be characterized by a TCR beta motif of seven or eight highly homologous variants.

Via MiXCR, TCRdb re-called the 5' RACE reads, giving one row per CDR3 protein. The table records 700,000 or so distinct CDR3 sequences, over 15% of them present only once. These TCRs' antigens remain unknown. Sample: blood, either unsorted or a sorted T cell fraction (not recorded which). Receptors were obtained from a male donor with ankylosing spondylitis.

This clonotype was seen many times. The J gene is TRBJ2-4, the V gene TRBV9; the match to TRBD2 covers 7 bases. The CDR3 is 18 residues long. Looked up from germline, CDR1 is SGDLS and CDR2 is YYNGEE. Trimming removed 0 bases from V and 2 bases from J; junction bases left unmatched: 11. The CDR3 DNA reads TGTGCCAGCAGCGTAGCTTCGTGGGGGGGGACTACCAAAAACATTCAGTACTTC. Translated, it gives CASSVASWGGTTKNIQYF. The whole variable domain, remainder taken from reference TRBV9 and TRBJ2-4, is DSGVTQTPKHLITATGQRVTLRCSPRSGDLSVYWYQQSLDQGLQFLIQYYNGEERAKGNILERFSAQQFPDLHSELNLSSLELGDSALYFCASSVASWGGTTKNIQYFGAGTRLSVL.

The chain is built from TRBV3-1 and TRBJ2-3; D not certain. The CDR3 consists of 12 residues. Trimming took off 0 bases at V and 14 bases at J, with 12 bases between the two ends. Germline-derived CDR1 and CDR2 are LGHDT and YNNKEL (reference sequence). CDR3 residues: CASSQDRLGWYF. The CDR3 region has the DNA TGTGCCAGCAGCCAAGATCGATTGGGCTGGTATTTT.

This clonotype was found many times. The rearrangement uses TRBV29-1 and TRBJ1-5; D gene unclear. Per germline, CDR1 SQVTM and CDR2 ANQGSEA. The V and J ends lost 5 bases and 5 bases respectively, with 10 bases between them. CDR3 size: 12 residues. This chain's CDR3 is CSVSAGDQPQHF. The CDR3 DNA sequence: TGCAGCGTTTCGGCAGGCGATCAGCCCCAGCATTTT.

The CDR3 loop is CAWSQQGAGDEAFF. CDR3 nucleotide sequence: TGTGCCTGGAGTCAACAGGGGGCAGGAGACGAAGCTTTCTTT. V is TRBV30 and J is TRBJ1-1; 9 positions agree with TRBD1. Trimming at V came to 2 bases and at J to 8 bases, leaving 9 bases not matched to a gene. This CDR3 has 14 residues. Germline V gene sequence: CDR1 GTSNPN, CDR2 SVGIG (reference sequence).

The chain combines TRBV4-2 with TRBJ2-2; TRBD2 agrees at 10 bases. Per the germline V gene, CDR1 is LGHNA and CDR2 is YNFKEQ. With 1 base clipped from V and 6 bases from J, the junction kept 14 bases outside the gene matches. The CDR3 is made up of 19 amino acids. The CDR3 here is CASSQVSEGLAGVPGELFF. The CDR3 nucleotides read TGTGCCAGCAGCCAAGTATCCGAAGGGCTAGCGGGGGTCCCCGGGGAGCTGTTTTTT.

The chain carries TRBV7-9 and TRBJ1-5; D may be TRBD1 (5 bases). This CDR3 has 13 residues. V was trimmed by 3 bases and J by 6 bases, leaving 9 bases between them. Per the germline V gene, CDR1 is SEHNR and CDR2 is FQNEAQ (reference sequence). CDR3 bases: TGTGCCAGCAGCTTGGGGGACGCTCAGCCCCAGCATTTT. It specifies CASSLGDAQPQHF.

V gene TRBV12-3 or TRBV12-4 combines with J gene TRBJ2-2; no definite D call. This CDR3 has 15 amino acids. Deletions cut 7 bases from V and 3 bases from J, with 15 bases between. In DNA, the CDR3 is TGTGCCAGCACCCACCAAAACATGGACACCGGGGAGCTGTTTTTT. It specifies CASTHQNMDTGELFF.

This clonotype was seen more than once but under ten times. The chain joins TRBV20-1 to TRBJ1-5, with a possible D match to TRBD1 (6 bases). The V gene lost 3 bases and the J gene lost 9 bases, with 18 bases spanning the gap. Looked up from germline, CDR1 is DFQATT and CDR2 is SNEGSKA (reference sequence). The CDR3 spans 14 residues. CDR3 amino acids: CSASNAGGSMPQHF. In DNA form, the CDR3 reads TGCAGTGCTAGTAATGCCGGGGGCTCGATGCCCCAGCATTTT.

This clonotype showed up just a few times. This chain joins TRBV4-2 and TRBJ2-1, with 10 bases matching TRBD2. The CDR3 runs 16 residues. Per the germline V gene, CDR1 is LGHNA and CDR2 is YNFKEQ. J lost 8 bases, V lost 3 bases, and 10 bases had no gene match. CDR3 coding DNA: TGTGCCAGCAGCCAGATTCCCCGGACTAGCGGCGATGAGCAGTTCTTC. Protein sequence: CASSQIPRTSGDEQFF.

This clonotype appeared many times. This rearrangement joins TRBV12-3 or TRBV12-4 to TRBJ2-3; no definite D call. Trimming shortened V by 3 bases and J by 0 bases, and 7 bases separated the two germline ends. The CDR3 has 14 residues. CDR3 sequence: CASSFSSSTDTQYF. Here the CDR3 DNA reads TGTGCCAGCAGTTTTAGTAGTAGCACAGATACGCAGTATTTT.

This clonotype has a handful of counts. This chain uses TRBV12-3 or TRBV12-4 with TRBJ2-7, with 12 nucleotides matching TRBD1. The CDR3 spans 17 residues. Trimming removed 5 bases from V and 8 bases from J; junction bases left unmatched: 16. The CDR3 region is CASSPSGRPGQGAQQYF. The CDR3 nucleotides read TGTGCCAGCAGTCCCAGCGGGCGGCCGGGACAGGGGGCGCAGCAGTACTTC.

This clonotype was picked up a small number of times. The rearrangement uses TRBV5-1 and TRBJ2-2; D is possibly TRBD2 (5 bases). This CDR3 has 16 residues. CDR1 is SGHRS, CDR2 YFSETQ, per germline. V was cut by 3 bases and J by 1 base, with 13 bases left in between. CDR3 DNA: TGCGCCAGCAGCTACCCAGCGGAGCAGAACACCGGGGAGCTGTTTTTT. Amino acids: CASSYPAEQNTGELFF. The variable domain in full, completed from reference TRBV5-1 and TRBJ2-2, reads KAGVTQTPRYLIKTRGQQVTLSCSPISGHRSVSWYQQTPGQGLQFLFEYFSETQRNKGNFPGRFSGRQFSNSRSEMNVSTLELGDSALYLCASSYPAEQNTGELFFGEGSRLTVL.

The V and J genes are TRBV30 and TRBJ1-5; D uncertain. Per germline, CDR1 GTSNPN and CDR2 SVGIG (reference sequence). V was cut by 0 bases and J by 5 bases, with 8 bases left in between. The CDR3 loop spans 13 amino acids. CDR3 bases: TGTGCCTGGAGTGTACTCGGGGATCAGCCCCAGCATTTT. It yields the protein CAWSVLGDQPQHF.

The chain uses TRBV12-3 or TRBV12-4 and TRBJ2-1, with TRBD1 matching over 7 bases. There are 14 residues in the CDR3. V lost 5 bases, J lost 1 base, and 2 bases stayed unmatched. This CDR3 is CASSATGSYNEQFF. In DNA form, the CDR3 reads TGTGCCAGCAGTGCGACAGGGTCCTACAATGAGCAGTTCTTC.

The chain couples TRBV20-1 to TRBJ2-1; 7 nucleotides agree with TRBD2. This CDR3 comprises 18 residues. V was clipped by 3 bases and J by 4 bases; unmatched bases: 18. Germline-derived CDR1 and CDR2 are DFQATT and SNEGSKA (reference sequence). In DNA, the CDR3 is TGCAGTGCTAGTTCCCTCGGAAAAGGGAGGGCCGTTTACAATGAGCAGTTCTTC. Translation gives CSASSLGKGRAVYNEQFF.

The chain has TRBV5-5 and TRBJ1-4, with D perhaps TRBD1 (5 bases). The ends were cut back, 3 bases at V and 8 bases at J, with 14 bases in the middle. Germline lookup yields CDR1 SGHKS and CDR2 YYEKEE (reference sequence). The CDR3 is made up of 14 amino acids. The CDR3 nucleotides are TGTGCCAGCAGCTCCGGGGGGAAGGTGGAAAAACTGTTTTTT. Residues: CASSSGGKVEKLFF.

This clonotype has only a few counts. The chain is built from TRBV15 and TRBJ1-1; D is unresolved. The CDR3 totals 13 residues. Looked up from germline, CDR1 is LNHNV and CDR2 is YYDKDF (reference sequence). With 5 bases removed from V and 1 base from J, the gap between germline ends came to 8 bases. The CDR3 spells CATSYQPNTEAFF. The DNA of the CDR3 is TGTGCCACCAGCTACCAGCCGAACACTGAAGCTTTCTTT.

The chain combines TRBV7-8 with TRBJ2-1; D tentatively reads TRBD1 or TRBD2 (5 bases each). Trimming cost V 5 bases and J 0 bases, with 14 bases left between them. Germline V lookup: CDR1 SGHVS, CDR2 FQNEAQ. The CDR3 covers 16 residues. The CDR3 nucleotides read TGTGCCAGCAGCCCCCCTCGAGGGGACTCCTACAATGAGCAGTTCTTC. Protein sequence: CASSPPRGDSYNEQFF.

This clonotype was seen a single time. This sequence joins TRBV20-1 and TRBJ1-1, with a tentative D call TRBD1 (5 bases). CDR3 length: 14 amino acids. CDR1 and CDR2 (germline): DFQATT, SNEGSKA (reference sequence). The V and J ends lost 1 base and 8 bases respectively, with 17 bases between them. The CDR3: CSARVRWQGEEAFF. Written as DNA, the CDR3 is TGCAGTGCTAGAGTGCGCTGGCAGGGTGAAGAAGCTTTCTTT.

This clonotype was counted between two and nine times. As DNA, the CDR3 is TGTGCCACCGCGACTAGCGGGGGCTCCTACAATGAGCAGTTCTTC. Translated: CATATSGGSYNEQFF. The chain carries TRBV24-1 and TRBJ2-1; 12 bases align to TRBD2. The CDR3 is 15 amino acids. Germline V lookup: CDR1 KGHDR, CDR2 SFDVKD. With 9 bases clipped from V and 0 bases from J, the junction kept 2 bases outside the gene matches.

This clonotype has only a few counts. V is TRBV6-1 and J is TRBJ1-3, with D maybe TRBD1 (6 bases). Trimming took 4 bases from V and 9 from J, leaving 19 bases between them. The CDR3 spans 15 residues. CDR1 is MNHNS, CDR2 SASEGT, per germline. CDR3 loop: CASSVSGGTGGTIYF. CDR3 DNA: TGTGCCAGCAGTGTTTCTGGGGGCACGGGAGGCACCATATATTTT.